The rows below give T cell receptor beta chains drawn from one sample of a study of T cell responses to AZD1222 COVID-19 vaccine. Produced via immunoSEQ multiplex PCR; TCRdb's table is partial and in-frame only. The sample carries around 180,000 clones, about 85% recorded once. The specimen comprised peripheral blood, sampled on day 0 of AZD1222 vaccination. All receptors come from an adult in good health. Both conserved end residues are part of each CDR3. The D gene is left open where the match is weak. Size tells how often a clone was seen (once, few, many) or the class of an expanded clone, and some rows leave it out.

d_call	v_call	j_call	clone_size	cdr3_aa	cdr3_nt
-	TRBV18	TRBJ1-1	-	CASSPYREANTEAFF	TGTGCCAGCTCACCGTACAGGGAGGCGAACACTGAAGCTTTCTTT
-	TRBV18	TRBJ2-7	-	CASSPDSRASYEQYF	TGTGCCAGCTCCCCCGATTCCAGGGCCTCCTACGAGCAGTACTTC
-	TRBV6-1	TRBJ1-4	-	CASSERGWRGKLFF	TGTGCCAGCAGTGAACGGGGATGGAGGGGTAAACTGTTTTTT
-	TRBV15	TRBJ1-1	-	CATSRGGDDTEAFF	TGTGCCACCAGCAGAGGCGGGGACGACACTGAAGCTTTCTTT
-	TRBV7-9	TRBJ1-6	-	CASSRRDGSNSPLHF	TGTGCCAGCAGCCGCCGGGACGGCTCTAATTCACCCCTCCACTTT
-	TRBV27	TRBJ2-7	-	CASSLGGYYEQYF	TGTGCCAGCAGTTTGGGCGGTTACTACGAGCAGTACTTC
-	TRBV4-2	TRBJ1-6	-	CASSQPEDRPPYNSPLHF	TGTGCCAGCAGCCAACCCGAAGACAGGCCTCCCTATAATTCACCCCTCCACTTT
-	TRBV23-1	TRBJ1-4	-	CASSQSWGLFATNEKLFF	TGCGCCAGCAGTCAATCGTGGGGACTTTTTGCAACTAATGAAAAACTGTTTTTT
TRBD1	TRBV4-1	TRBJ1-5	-	CASSPRIGGDQPQHF	TGCGCCAGCAGCCCGCGTATAGGGGGCGACCAGCCCCAGCATTTT
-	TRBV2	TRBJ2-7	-	CAGSQSRRGGQYF	TGTGCCGGTAGTCAGTCCCGACGTGGAGGGCAGTACTTC
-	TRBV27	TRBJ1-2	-	CASSFRGRGGYTF	TGTGCCAGCAGTTTCCGGGGACGGGGTGGCTACACCTTC
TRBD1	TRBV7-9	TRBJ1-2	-	CASSSDVGTGVHYGYTF	TGTGCCAGCAGCTCAGACGTCGGGACAGGGGTCCACTATGGCTACACCTTC
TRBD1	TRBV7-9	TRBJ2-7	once	CASSNRDSPYEQYF	TGTGCCAGCAGCAACCGGGACAGTCCCTACGAGCAGTACTTC
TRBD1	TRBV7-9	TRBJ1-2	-	CASSLEGTGRLNYGYTF	TGTGCCAGCAGCTTAGAGGGGACAGGGAGACTAAACTATGGCTACACCTTC
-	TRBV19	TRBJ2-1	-	CASSPSWNEQFF	TGTGCCAGTAGCCCTTCTTGGAATGAGCAGTTCTTC
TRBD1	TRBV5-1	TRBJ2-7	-	CASSTAGTASYEQYF	TGCGCCAGCAGCACGGCCGGGACAGCTTCCTACGAGCAGTACTTC
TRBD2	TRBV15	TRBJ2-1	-	CATSRDPPRTSVAEQFF	TGTGCCACCAGCAGAGATCCACCCCGGACTAGCGTGGCTGAGCAGTTCTTC
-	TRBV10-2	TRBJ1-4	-	CASSVIGAPDNEKLFF	TGCGCCAGCAGTGTGATAGGGGCGCCGGATAATGAAAAACTGTTTTTT
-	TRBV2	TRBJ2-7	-	CASRYSNYEQYF	TGTGCCAGCAGGTACTCAAATTACGAGCAGTACTTC
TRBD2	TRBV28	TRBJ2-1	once	CASRGLARNEQFF	TGTGCCAGCAGGGGACTAGCGAGGAATGAGCAGTTCTTC
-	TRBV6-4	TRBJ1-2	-	CASSIDSQGTYGYTF	TGTGCCAGCAGCATTGACAGTCAGGGCACCTATGGCTACACCTTC
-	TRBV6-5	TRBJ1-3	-	CASRVETGRDTIYF	TGTGCCAGCAGGGTTGAGACAGGTCGGGACACCATATATTTT
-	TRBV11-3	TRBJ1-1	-	CASSKGVGTEAFF	TGTGCCAGCAGCAAGGGAGTTGGGACGGAAGCTTTCTTT
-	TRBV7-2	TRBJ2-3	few	CASSSWTLSGTQYF	TGTGCCAGCAGCTCGTGGACTCTATCTGGTACGCAGTATTTT
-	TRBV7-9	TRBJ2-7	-	CASSLASSYEQYF	TGTGCCAGCAGCTTAGCAAGCTCCTACGAGCAGTACTTC
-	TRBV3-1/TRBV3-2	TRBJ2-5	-	CASSQGRRRDMETQYF	TGTGCCAGCAGCCAAGGCAGGAGGCGTGACATGGAGACCCAGTACTTC
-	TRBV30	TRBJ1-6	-	CAWRGLTGGGSPLHF	TGTGCCTGGAGGGGATTGACAGGCGGGGGTTCACCCCTCCACTTT
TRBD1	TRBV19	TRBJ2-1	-	CASSMSGTGTINEQFF	TGTGCCAGTAGCATGTCAGGGACAGGGACCATCAATGAGCAGTTCTTC
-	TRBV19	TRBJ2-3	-	CASSEGNTDTQYF	TGTGCCAGTAGTGAGGGGAACACAGATACGCAGTATTTT
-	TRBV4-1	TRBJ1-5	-	CASSHPQGNQPQHF	TGCGCCAGCAGCCATCCACAGGGTAATCAGCCCCAGCATTTT
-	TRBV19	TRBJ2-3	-	CASSIDGQARSDTQYF	TGTGCCAGTAGTATAGACGGGCAGGCAAGGTCGGATACGCAGTATTTT
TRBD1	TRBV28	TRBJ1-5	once	CASRARDSSNQPQHF	TGTGCCAGCAGAGCCCGGGACAGTAGCAATCAGCCCCAGCATTTT
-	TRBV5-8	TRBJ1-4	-	CASSSSSILGATNEKLFF	TGTGCCAGCAGCTCATCCTCGATTTTGGGGGCAACTAATGAAAAACTGTTTTTT
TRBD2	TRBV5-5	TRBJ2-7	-	CASSLVGLAGASSYEQYF	TGTGCCAGCAGCTTGGTGGGACTAGCGGGAGCCTCGTCCTACGAGCAGTACTTC
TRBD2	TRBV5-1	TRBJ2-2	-	CASSPPLLAGGTGELFF	TGCGCCAGCAGCCCCCCTCTTCTAGCGGGAGGGACCGGGGAGCTGTTTTTT
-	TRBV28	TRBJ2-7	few	CASTPGGVAYEQYF	TGTGCCAGCACCCCTGGAGGGGTAGCCTACGAGCAGTACTTC
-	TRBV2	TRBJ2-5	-	CASSASGQQETQYF	TGTGCCAGCAGTGCATCCGGACAGCAAGAGACCCAGTACTTC